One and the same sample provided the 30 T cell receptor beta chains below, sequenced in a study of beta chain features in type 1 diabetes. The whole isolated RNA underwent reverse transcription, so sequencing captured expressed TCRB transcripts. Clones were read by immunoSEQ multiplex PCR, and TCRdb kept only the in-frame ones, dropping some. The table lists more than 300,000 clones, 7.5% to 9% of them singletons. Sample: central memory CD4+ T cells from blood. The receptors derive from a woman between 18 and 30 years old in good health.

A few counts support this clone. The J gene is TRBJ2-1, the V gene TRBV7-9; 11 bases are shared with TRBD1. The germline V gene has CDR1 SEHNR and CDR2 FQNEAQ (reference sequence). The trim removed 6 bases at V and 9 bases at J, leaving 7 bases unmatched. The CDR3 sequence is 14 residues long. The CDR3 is CASSRGQGAGEQFF. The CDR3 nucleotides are TGTGCCAGCAGTAGAGGACAGGGGGCAGGTGAGCAGTTCTTC.

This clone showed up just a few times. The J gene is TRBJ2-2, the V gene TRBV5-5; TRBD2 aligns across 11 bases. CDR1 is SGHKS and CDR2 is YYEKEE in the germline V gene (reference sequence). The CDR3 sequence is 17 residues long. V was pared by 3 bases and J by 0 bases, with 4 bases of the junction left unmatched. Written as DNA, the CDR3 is TGTGCCAGCAGCTCGCTAGCGGGAGGCGCGAACACCGGGGAGCTGTTTTTT. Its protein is CASSSLAGGANTGELFF.

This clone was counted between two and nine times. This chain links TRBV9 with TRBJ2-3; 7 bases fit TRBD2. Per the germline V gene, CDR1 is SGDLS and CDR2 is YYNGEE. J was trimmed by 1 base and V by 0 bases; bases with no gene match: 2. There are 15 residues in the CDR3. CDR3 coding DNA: TGTGCCAGCAGCGTAGATCGGGGGGGCACAGATACGCAGTATTTT. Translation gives CASSVDRGGTDTQYF.

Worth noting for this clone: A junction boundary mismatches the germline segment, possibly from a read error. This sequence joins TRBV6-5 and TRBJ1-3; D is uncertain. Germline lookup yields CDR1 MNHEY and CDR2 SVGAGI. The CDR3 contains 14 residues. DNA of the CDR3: TGTGCCAGCAGTTTGGGGAGCTCTGGAAACACCACATATTTT. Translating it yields CASSLGSSGNTTYF.

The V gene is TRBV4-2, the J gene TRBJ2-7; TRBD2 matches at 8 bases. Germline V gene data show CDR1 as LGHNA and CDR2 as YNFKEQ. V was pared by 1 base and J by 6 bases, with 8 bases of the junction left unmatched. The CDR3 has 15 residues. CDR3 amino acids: CASSQVTAGGGEQYF. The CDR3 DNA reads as TGTGCCAGCAGCCAAGTTACTGCGGGAGGTGGCGAGCAGTACTTC.

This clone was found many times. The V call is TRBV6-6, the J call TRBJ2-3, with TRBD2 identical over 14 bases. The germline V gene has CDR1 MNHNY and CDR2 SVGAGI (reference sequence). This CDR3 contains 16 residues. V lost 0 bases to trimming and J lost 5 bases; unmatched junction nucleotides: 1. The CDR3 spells CASSYSGTSGRDTQYF. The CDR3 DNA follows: TGTGCCAGCAGTTACTCTGGGACTAGCGGGAGAGATACGCAGTATTTT.

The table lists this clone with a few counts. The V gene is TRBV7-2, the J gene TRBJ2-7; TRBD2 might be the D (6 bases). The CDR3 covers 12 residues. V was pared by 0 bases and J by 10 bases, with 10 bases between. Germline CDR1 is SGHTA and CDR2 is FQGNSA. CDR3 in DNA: TGTGCCAGCAGCTTAGCGGGGGGACCTCAGTACTTC. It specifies CASSLAGGPQYF. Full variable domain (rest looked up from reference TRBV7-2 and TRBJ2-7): GAGVSQSPSNKVTEKGKDVELRCDPISGHTALYWYRQSLGQGLEFLIYFQGNSAPDKSGLPSDRFSAERTGGSVSTLTIQRTQQEDSAVYLCASSLAGGPQYFGPGTRLTVT.

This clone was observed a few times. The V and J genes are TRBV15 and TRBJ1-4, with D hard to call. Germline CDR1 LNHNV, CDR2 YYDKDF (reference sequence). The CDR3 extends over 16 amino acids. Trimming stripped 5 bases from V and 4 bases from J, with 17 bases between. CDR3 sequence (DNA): TGTGCCACCAGCCCCGTCTCGTTGGCACTTAATGAAAAACTGTTTTTT. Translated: CATSPVSLALNEKLFF.

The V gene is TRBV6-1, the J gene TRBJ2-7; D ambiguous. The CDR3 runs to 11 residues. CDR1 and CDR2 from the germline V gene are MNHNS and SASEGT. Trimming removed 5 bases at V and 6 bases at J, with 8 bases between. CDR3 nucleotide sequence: TGTGCCAGCAGTCAGGTCGGCGAGCAGTACTTC. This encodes CASSQVGEQYF.

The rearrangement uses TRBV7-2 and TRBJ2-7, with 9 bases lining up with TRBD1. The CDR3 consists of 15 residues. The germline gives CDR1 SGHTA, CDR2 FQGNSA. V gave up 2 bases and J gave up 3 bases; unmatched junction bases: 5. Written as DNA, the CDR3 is TGTGCCAGCAGCTTACATGTGGGACAGGGCTACGAGCAGTACTTC. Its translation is CASSLHVGQGYEQYF.

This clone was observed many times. CDR3 nucleotides: TGTGCCAGTAGTCGCGAAGGGGGAAGTCTCTTCTTT. This translates into CASSREGGSLFF. The V and J genes are TRBV19 and TRBJ1-1; tentative D call: TRBD1 (6 bases). Trimming removed 5 bases at V and 14 bases at J, with 18 bases between. This CDR3 region has 12 residues. The germline V gene encodes CDR1 LNHDA and CDR2 SQIVND (reference sequence).

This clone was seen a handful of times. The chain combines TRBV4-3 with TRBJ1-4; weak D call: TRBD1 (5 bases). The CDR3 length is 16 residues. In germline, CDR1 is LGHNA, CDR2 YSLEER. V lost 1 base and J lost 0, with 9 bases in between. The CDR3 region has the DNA TGCGCCAGCAGCCAAGTGGCCAGGGCAACTAATGAAAAACTGTTTTTT. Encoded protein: CASSQVARATNEKLFF.

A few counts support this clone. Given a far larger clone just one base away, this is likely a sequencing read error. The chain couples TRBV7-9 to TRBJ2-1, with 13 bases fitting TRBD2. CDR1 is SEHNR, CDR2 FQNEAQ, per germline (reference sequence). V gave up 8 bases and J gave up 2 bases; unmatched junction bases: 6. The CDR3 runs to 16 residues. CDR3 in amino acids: CASCRTSGSPYNEQFF. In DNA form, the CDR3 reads TGTGCCAGCTGCCGGACTAGCGGGAGTCCCTACAATGAGCAGTTCTTC. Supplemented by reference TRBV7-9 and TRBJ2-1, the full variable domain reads DTGVSQNPRHKITKRGQNVTFRCDPISEHNRLYWYRQTLGQGPEFLTYFQNEAQLEKSRLLSDRFSAERPKGSFSTLEIQRTEQGDSAMYLCASCRTSGSPYNEQFFGPGTRLTVL.

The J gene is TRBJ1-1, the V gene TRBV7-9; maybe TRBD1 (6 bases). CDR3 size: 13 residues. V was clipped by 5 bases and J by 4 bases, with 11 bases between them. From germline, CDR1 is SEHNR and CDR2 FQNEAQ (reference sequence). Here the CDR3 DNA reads TGTGCCAGCAGCCCACAGGGAGGCACTGAAGCTTTCTTT. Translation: CASSPQGGTEAFF.

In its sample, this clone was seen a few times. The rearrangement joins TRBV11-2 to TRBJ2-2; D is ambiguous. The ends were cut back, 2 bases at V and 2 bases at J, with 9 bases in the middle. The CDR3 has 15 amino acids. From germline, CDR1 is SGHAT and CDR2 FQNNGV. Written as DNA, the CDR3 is TGTGCCAGCAGCTTACTCGGAGTTAACACCGGGGAGCTGTTTTTT. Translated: CASSLLGVNTGELFF.

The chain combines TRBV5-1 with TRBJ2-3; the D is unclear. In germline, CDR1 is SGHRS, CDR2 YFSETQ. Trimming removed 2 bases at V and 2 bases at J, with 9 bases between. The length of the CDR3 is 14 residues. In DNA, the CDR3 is TGCGCCAGCAGCTTAAGAACTCACACAGATACGCAGTATTTT. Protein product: CASSLRTHTDTQYF.

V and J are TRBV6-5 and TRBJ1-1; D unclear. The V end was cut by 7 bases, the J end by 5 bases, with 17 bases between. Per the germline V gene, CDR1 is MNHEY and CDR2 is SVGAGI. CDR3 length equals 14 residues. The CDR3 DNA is TGTGCCAGCATGGTTACAGCTTTGGGAACTGAAGCTTTCTTT. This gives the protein CASMVTALGTEAFF.

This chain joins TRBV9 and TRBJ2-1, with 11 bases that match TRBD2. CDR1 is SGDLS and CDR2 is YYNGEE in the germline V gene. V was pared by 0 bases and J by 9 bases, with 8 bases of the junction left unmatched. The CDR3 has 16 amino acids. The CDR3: CASSVVVAGGPAEQFF. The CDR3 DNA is TGTGCCAGCAGCGTAGTTGTAGCGGGAGGGCCAGCTGAGCAGTTCTTC.

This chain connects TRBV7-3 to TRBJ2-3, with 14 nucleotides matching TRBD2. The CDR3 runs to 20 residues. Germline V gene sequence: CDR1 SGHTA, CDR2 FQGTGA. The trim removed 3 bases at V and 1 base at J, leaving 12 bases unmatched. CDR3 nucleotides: TGTGCCAGCAGCTTCCGCCAGACTAGCGGGAGGGCGAAAGGCACAGATACGCAGTATTTT. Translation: CASSFRQTSGRAKGTDTQYF.

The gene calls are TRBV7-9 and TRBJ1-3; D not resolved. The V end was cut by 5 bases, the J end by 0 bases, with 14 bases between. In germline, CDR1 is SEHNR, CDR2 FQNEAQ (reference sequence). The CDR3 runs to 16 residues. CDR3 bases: TGTGCCAGCAGCCCGCTAAACTATTTCTCTGGAAACACCATATATTTT. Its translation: CASSPLNYFSGNTIYF.

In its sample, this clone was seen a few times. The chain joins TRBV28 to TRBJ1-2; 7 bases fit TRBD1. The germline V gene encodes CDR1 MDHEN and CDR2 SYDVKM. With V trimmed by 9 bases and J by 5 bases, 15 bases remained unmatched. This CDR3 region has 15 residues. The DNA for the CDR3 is TGTGCCAGTTTAACTTCCGGGACAGAGACTTATGGCTACACCTTC. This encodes CASLTSGTETYGYTF.

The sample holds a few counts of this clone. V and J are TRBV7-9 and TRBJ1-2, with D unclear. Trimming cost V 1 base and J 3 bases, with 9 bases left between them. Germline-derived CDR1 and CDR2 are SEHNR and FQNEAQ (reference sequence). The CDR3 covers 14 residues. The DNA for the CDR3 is TGTGCCAGCAGCTTAGATCTGATCTACTATGGCTACACCTTC. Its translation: CASSLDLIYYGYTF.

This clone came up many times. CDR3 sequence reads: CASSPGTNSNYGYTF. In DNA, the CDR3 is TGTGCCAGCTCACCAGGGACAAACTCTAACTATGGCTACACCTTC. This chain joins TRBV18 and TRBJ1-2, with D possibly TRBD1 on 6 matching bases. Germline CDR1 is KGHSH and CDR2 is LQKENI. This CDR3 spans 15 amino acids. Trimming pared 2 bases from V and 0 bases from J, leaving 10 bases between.

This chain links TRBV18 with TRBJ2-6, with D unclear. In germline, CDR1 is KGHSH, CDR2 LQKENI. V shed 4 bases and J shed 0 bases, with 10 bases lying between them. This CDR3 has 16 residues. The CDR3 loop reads CASSQDGYSGANVLTF. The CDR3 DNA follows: TGTGCCAGCTCACAAGACGGATACTCTGGGGCCAACGTCCTGACTTTC. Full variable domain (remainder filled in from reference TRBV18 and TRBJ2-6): NAGVMQNPRHLVRRRGQEARLRCSPMKGHSHVYWYRQLPEEGLKFMVYLQKENIIDESGMPKERFSAEFPKEGPSILRIQQVVRGDSAAYFCASSQDGYSGANVLTFGAGSRLTVL.

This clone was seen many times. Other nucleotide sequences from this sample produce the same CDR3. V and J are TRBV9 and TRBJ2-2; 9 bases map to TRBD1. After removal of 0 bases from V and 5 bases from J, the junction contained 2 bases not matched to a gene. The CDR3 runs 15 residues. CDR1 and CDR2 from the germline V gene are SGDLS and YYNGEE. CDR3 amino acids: CASSVDRGRTGELFF. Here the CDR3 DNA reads TGTGCCAGCAGCGTAGACAGGGGGCGAACCGGGGAGCTGTTTTTT.

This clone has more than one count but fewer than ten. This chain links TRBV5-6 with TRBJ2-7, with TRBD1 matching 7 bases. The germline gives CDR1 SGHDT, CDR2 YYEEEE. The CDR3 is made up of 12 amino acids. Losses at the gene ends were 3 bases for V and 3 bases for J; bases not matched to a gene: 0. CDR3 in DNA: TGTGCCAGCAGCTGGGACAGCTACGAGCAGTACTTC. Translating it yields CASSWDSYEQYF.

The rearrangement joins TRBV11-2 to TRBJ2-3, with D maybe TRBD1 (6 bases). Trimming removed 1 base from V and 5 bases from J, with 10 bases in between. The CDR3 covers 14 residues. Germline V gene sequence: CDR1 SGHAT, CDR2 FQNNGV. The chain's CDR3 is CASSLVTGKDTQYF. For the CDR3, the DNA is TGTGCCAGCAGCTTAGTCACAGGGAAAGATACGCAGTATTTT.

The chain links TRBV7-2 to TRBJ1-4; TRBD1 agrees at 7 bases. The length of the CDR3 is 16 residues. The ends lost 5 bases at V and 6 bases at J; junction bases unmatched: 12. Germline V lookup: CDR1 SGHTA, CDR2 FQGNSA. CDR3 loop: CASSPDSGTVDEKLFF. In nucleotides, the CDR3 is TGTGCCAGCAGCCCGGACTCCGGGACAGTAGATGAAAAACTGTTTTTT. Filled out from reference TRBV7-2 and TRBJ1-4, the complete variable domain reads GAGVSQSPSNKVTEKGKDVELRCDPISGHTALYWYRQSLGQGLEFLIYFQGNSAPDKSGLPSDRFSAERTGGSVSTLTIQRTQQEDSAVYLCASSPDSGTVDEKLFFGSGTQLSVL.

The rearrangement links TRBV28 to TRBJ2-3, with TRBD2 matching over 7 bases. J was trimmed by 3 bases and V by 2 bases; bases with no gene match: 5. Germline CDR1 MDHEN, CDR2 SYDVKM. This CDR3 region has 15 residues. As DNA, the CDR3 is TGTGCCAGCAGTTTAGCGGGAGAGCTAACAGATACGCAGTATTTT. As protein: CASSLAGELTDTQYF.

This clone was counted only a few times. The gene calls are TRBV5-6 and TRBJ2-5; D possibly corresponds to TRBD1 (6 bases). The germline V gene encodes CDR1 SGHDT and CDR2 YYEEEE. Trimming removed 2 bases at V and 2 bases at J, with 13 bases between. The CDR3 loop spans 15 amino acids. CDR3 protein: CASSLIDRTQETQYF. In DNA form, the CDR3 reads TGTGCCAGCAGCTTAATAGACAGGACACAAGAGACCCAGTACTTC.